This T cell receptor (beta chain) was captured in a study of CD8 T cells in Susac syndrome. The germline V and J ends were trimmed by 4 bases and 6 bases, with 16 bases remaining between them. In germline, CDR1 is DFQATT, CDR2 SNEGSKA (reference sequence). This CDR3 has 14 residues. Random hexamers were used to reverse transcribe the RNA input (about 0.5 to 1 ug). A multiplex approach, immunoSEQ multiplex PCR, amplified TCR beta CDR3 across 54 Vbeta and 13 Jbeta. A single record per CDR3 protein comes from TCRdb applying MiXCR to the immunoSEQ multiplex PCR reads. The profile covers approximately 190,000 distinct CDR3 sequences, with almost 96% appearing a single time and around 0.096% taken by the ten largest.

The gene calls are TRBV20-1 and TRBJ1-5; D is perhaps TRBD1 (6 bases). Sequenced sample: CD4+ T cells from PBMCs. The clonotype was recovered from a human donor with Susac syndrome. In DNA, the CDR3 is TGCAGTGCTACGGTGTGGGGGGCGGGTCAGCCCCAGCATTTT. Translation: CSATVWGAGQPQHF.